This TCR beta chain was observed in a study of shared clonotypes between healthy human individuals. Replicate PCRs run on sorted subsets employed 200 ng DNA, around 31,000 T cell genomes. Profiled with immunoSEQ multiplex PCR; TCRdb holds only in-frame clones, not every one. Counted here are millions of clones, 90% to 95% occurring once; the ten biggest clones make up 0.11% to 0.15%. This clone is a singleton in its sample. J lost 0 bases, V lost 6 bases, and 26 bases had no gene match. The CDR3 has 22 residues. The germline V gene encodes CDR1 ENHRY and CDR2 SYGVKD. Adult donors, all healthy and HIV-negative, had no recent acute infections or vaccinations. Each donor was a Caucasian adult residing in Nashville, Tennessee.

The origin of this receptor is a man between 18 and 35 years old in good health. The gene calls are TRBV10-3 and TRBJ1-1, with 9 bases matching TRBD1. Sequencing was carried out using naive CD4+ T cells sorted from blood. The subset is: CD45RA+ positively selected. This chain's CDR3 is CAIRGQGQREGGPPQVNTEAFF. The CDR3 bases are TGTGCCATCAGGGGACAGGGACAACGGGAAGGCGGCCCACCACAGGTGAACACTGAAGCTTTCTTT.